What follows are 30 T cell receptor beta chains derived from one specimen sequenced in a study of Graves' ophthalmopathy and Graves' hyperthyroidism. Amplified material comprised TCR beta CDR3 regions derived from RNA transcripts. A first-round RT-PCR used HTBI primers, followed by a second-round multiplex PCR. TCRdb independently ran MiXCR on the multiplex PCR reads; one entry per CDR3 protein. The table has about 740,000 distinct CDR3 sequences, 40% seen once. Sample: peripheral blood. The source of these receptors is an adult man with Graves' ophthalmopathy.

Written as DNA, the CDR3 is TGCAGTGCTACTCAGGGGGGGGCTAATGAAAAACTGTTTTTT. Translated: CSATQGGANEKLFF. This chain links TRBV20-1 with TRBJ1-4; 7 bases match TRBD1. The V segment lost 4 bases and the J segment 3 bases; nucleotides outside the gene matches: 5. Germline assignment: CDR1 DFQATT and CDR2 SNEGSKA (reference sequence). The CDR3 consists of 14 residues.

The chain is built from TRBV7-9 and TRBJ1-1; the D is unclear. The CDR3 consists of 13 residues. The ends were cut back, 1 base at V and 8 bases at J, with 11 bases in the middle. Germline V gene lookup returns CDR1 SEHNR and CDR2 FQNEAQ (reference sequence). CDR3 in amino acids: CASSLVGGSEAFF. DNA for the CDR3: TGTGCCAGCAGCTTAGTCGGTGGGTCGGAAGCTTTCTTT.

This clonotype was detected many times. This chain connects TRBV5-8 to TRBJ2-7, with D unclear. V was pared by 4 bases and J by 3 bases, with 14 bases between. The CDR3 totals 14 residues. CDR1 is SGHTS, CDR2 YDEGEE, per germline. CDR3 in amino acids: CASSTTAGDYEQYF. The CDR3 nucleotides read TGTGCCAGCAGCACAACGGCAGGAGACTACGAGCAGTACTTC.

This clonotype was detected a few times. This chain's CDR3 is CASSPWTGTGMNTEAFF. The DNA of the CDR3 is TGTGCCAGCAGCCCCTGGACCGGGACGGGCATGAACACTGAAGCTTTCTTT. The rearrangement joins TRBV7-9 to TRBJ1-1; possible D gene TRBD1, 5 bases. V was pared by 5 bases and J by 0 bases, with 19 bases between. The CDR3 consists of 17 residues. Germline V gene lookup returns CDR1 SEHNR and CDR2 FQNEAQ (reference sequence). Looking up the rest from reference TRBV7-9 and TRBJ1-1 gives the full variable domain: DTGVSQNPRHKITKRGQNVTFRCDPISEHNRLYWYRQTLGQGPEFLTYFQNEAQLEKSRLLSDRFSAERPKGSFSTLEIQRTEQGDSAMYLCASSPWTGTGMNTEAFFGQGTRLTVV.

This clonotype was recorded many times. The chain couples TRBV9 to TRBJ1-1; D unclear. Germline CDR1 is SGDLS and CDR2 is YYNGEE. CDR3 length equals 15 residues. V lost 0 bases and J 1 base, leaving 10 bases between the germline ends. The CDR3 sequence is CASSVALGGNTEAFF. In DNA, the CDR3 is TGTGCCAGCAGCGTAGCTTTGGGCGGGAACACTGAAGCTTTCTTT.

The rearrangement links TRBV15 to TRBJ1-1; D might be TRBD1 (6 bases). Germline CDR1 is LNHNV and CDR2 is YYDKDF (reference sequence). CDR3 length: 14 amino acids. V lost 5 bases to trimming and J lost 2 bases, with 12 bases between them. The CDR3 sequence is CATSGGGHNTEAFF. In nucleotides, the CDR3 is TGTGCCACCAGCGGGGGGGGACACAACACTGAAGCTTTCTTT.

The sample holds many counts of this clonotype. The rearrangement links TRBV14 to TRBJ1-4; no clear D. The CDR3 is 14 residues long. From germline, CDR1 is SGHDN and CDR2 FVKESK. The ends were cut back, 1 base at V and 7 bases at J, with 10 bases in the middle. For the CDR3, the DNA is TGTGCCAGCAGCCAAGGGGCTCGGGGTGAAAAACTGTTTTTT. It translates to CASSQGARGEKLFF.

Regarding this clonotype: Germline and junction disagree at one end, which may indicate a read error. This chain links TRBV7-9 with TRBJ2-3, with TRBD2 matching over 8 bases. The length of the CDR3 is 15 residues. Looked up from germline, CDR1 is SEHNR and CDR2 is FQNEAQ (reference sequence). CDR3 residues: CASSSGTRGTDTQYF. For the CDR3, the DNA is TGTGCTAGCAGCTCCGGGACTAGGGGCACAGATACGCAGTATTTT.

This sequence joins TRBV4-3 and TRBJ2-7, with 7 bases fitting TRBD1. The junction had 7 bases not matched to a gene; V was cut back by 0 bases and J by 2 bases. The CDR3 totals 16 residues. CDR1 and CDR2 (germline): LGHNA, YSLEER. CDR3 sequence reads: CASSQDGGQRAYEQYF. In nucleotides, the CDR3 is TGCGCCAGCAGCCAAGATGGGGGACAGCGCGCCTACGAGCAGTACTTC.

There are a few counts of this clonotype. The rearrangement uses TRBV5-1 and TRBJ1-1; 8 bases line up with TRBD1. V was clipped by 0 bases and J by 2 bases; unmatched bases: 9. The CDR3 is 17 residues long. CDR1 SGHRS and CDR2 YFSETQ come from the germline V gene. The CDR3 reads CASSLDLWTGLNTEAFF. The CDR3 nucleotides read TGCGCCAGCAGCTTGGATTTGTGGACAGGGCTTAACACTGAAGCTTTCTTT.

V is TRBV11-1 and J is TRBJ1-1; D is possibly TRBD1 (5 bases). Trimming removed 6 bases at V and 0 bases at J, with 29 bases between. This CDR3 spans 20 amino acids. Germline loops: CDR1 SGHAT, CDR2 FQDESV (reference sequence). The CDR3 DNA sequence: TGTGCCAGCAGTTCTGATAGCCTGGGGCCTCTTGATTACATGAACACTGAAGCTTTCTTT. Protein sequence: CASSSDSLGPLDYMNTEAFF.

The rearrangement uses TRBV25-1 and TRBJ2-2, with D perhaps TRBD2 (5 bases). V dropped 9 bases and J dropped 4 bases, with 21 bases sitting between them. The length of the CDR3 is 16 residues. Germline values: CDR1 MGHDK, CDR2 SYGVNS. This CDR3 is CASSISGRGTTGELFF. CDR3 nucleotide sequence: TGTGCCAGTAGTATTAGTGGCCGGGGTACCACCGGGGAGCTGTTTTTT. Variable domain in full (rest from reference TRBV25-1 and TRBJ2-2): EADIYQTPRYLVIGTGKKITLECSQTMGHDKMYWYQQDPGMELHLIHYSYGVNSTEKGDLSSESTVSRIRTEHFPLTLESARPSHTSQYLCASSISGRGTTGELFFGEGSRLTVL.

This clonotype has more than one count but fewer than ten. CDR3: CASSSTSGRFETQYF. The CDR3 nucleotides read TGTGCCAGCAGTTCGACTAGCGGGAGGTTTGAGACCCAGTACTTC. The chain combines TRBV6-1 with TRBJ2-5, with 13 bases that match TRBD2. V lost 5 bases and J lost 5; bases outside the gene matches: 5. Germline CDR1 MNHNS, CDR2 SASEGT. This CDR3 has 15 amino acids.

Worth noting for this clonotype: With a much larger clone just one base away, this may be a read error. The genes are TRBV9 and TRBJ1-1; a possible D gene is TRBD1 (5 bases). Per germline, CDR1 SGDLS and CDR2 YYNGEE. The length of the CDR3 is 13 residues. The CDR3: CTSSPRGDTEAFF. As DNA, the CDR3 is TGTACCAGCAGCCCGAGGGGAGACACTGAAGCTTTCTTT.

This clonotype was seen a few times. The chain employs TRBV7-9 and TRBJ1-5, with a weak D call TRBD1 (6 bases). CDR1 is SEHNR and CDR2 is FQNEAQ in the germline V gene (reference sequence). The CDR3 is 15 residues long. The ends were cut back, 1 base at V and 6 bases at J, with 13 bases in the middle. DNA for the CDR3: TGTGCCAGCAGCTTAGGTCAGGGGTTAGGTCAGCCCCAGCATTTT. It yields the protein CASSLGQGLGQPQHF.

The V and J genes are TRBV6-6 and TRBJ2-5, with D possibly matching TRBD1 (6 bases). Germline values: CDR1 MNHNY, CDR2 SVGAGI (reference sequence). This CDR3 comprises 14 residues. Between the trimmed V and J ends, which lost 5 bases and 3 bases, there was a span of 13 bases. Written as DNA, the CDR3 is TGTGCCAGCAGTCCTGGGGGCGGAAAAGAGACCCAGTACTTC. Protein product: CASSPGGGKETQYF.

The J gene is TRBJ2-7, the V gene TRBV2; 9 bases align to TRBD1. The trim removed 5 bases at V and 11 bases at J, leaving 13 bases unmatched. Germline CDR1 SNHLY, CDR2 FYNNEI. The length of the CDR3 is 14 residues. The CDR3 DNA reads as TGTGCCAGCAGTCCTGGGACAGGGTCAGGCGCCGAGTACTTC. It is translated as CASSPGTGSGAEYF.

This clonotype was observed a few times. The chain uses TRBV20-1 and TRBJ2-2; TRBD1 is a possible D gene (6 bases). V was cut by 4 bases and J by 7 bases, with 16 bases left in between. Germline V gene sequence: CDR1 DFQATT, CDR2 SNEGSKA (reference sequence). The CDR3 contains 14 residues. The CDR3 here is CSANPSGAGGELFF. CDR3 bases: TGCAGTGCTAACCCCTCAGGGGCGGGCGGGGAGCTGTTTTTT.

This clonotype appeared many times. CDR3 sequence reads: CASSDPNQPQHF. The CDR3 coding sequence is TGTGCCAGCAGTGACCCCAATCAGCCCCAGCATTTT. This chain links TRBV2 with TRBJ1-5; D not resolved. Per the germline V gene, CDR1 is SNHLY and CDR2 is FYNNEI. V was trimmed by 3 bases and J by 3 bases, leaving 3 bases between them. The CDR3 totals 12 residues.

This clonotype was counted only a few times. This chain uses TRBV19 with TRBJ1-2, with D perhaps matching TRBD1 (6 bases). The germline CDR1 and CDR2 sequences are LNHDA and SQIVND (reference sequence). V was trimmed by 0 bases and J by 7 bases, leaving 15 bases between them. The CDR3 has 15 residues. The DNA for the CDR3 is TGTGCCAGTAGTATAGAAGGCGGGCGACAGGCTGGCTACACCTTC. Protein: CASSIEGGRQAGYTF.

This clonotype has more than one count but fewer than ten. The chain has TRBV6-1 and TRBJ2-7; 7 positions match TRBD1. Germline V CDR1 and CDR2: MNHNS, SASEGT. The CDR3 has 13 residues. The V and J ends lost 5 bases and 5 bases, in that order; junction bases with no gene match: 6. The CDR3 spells CASSMTGLNEQYF. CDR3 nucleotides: TGTGCCAGCAGTATGACAGGGCTGAACGAGCAGTACTTC.

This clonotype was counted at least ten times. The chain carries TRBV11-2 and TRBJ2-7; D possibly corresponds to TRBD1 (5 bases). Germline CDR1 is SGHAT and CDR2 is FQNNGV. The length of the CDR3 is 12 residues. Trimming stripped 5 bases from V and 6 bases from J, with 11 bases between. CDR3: CASSRGGSEQYF. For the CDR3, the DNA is TGTGCCAGCAGCAGGGGTGGCAGCGAGCAGTACTTC.

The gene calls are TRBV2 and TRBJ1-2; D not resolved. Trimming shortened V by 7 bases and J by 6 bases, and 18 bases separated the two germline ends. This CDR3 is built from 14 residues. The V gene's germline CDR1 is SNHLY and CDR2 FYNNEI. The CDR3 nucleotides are TGTGCCAGCATGGGTCTAAACGGAGGGCATGGCTACACCTTC. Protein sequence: CASMGLNGGHGYTF.

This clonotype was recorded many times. CDR3 protein: CASSRSGSEQYF. DNA for the CDR3: TGTGCCAGCAGCCGGTCGGGGTCAGAGCAGTACTTC. The V gene is TRBV2, the J gene TRBJ2-7; D perhaps matches TRBD2 (5 bases). CDR1 is SNHLY, CDR2 FYNNEI, per germline. The CDR3 runs to 12 residues. Trimming removed 6 bases from V and 7 bases from J, with 13 bases in between.

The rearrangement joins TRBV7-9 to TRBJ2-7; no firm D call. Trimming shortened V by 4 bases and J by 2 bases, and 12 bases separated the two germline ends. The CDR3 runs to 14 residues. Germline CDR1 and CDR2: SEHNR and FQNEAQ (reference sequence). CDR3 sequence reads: CASSSLEVPYEQYF. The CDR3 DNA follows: TGTGCCAGCAGCTCATTAGAAGTTCCCTACGAGCAGTACTTC.

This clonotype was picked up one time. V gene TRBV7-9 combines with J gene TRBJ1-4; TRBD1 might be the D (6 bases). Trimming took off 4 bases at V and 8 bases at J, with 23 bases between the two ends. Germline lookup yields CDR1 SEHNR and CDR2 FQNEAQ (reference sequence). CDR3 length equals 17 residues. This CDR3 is CASSSGRGATMKEKLFF. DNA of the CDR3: TGTGCCAGCAGCTCCGGGCGGGGGGCCACAATGAAAGAAAAACTGTTTTTT.

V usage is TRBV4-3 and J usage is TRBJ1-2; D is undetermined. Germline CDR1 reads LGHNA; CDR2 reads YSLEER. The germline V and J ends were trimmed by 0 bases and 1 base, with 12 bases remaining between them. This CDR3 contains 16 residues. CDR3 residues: CASSQEPATNNYGYTF. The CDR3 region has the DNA TGCGCCAGCAGCCAAGAGCCAGCGACGAATAACTATGGCTACACCTTC.

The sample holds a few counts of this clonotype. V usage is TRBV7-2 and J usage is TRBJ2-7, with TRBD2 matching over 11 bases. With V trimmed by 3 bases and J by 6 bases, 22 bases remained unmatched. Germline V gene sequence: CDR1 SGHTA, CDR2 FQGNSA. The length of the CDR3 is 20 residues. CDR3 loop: CASSFFRLAGGLGRGSEQYF. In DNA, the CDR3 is TGTGCCAGCAGCTTTTTCCGGCTAGCGGGAGGTCTTGGTCGTGGGAGCGAGCAGTACTTC. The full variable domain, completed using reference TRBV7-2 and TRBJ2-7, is GAGVSQSPSNKVTEKGKDVELRCDPISGHTALYWYRQSLGQGLEFLIYFQGNSAPDKSGLPSDRFSAERTGGSVSTLTIQRTQQEDSAVYLCASSFFRLAGGLGRGSEQYFGPGTRLTVT.

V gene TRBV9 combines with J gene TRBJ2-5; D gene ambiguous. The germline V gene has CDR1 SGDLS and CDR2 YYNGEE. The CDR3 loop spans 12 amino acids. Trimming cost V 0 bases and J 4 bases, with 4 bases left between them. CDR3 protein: CASSVVRETQYF. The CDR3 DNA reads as TGTGCCAGCAGCGTAGTTAGAGAGACCCAGTACTTC.

CDR3 sequence: CASSYSPGGGYEQYF. In nucleotides, the CDR3 is TGTGCCAGCAGTTACTCGCCAGGGGGCGGCTACGAGCAGTACTTC. The chain carries TRBV6-5 and TRBJ2-7; 8 bases are a match to TRBD1. The CDR3 runs to 15 residues. Germline trimming cut 0 bases from V and 3 bases from J; bases unmatched to any gene: 4. Per the germline V gene, CDR1 is MNHEY and CDR2 is SVGAGI.